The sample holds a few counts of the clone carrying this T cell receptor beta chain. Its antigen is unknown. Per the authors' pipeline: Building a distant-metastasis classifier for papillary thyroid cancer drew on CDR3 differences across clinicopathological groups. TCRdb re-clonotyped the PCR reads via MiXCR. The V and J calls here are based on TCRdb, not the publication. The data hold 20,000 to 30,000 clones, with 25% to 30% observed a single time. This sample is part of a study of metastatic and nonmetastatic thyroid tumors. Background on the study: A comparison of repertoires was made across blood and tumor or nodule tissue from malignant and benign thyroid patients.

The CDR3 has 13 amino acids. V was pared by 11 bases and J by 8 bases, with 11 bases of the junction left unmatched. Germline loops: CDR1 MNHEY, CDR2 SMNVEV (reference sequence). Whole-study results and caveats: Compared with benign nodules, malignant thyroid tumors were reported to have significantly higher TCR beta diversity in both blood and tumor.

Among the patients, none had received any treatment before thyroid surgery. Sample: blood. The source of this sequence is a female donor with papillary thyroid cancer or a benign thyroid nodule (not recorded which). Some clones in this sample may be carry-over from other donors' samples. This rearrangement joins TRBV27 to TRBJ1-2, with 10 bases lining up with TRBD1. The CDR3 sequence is CAASQDRGFGYTF. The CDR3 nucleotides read TGTGCCGCCAGTCAGGACAGGGGGTTCGGCTACACCTTC.